The table lists the clone carrying this TCR beta chain with many counts. The antigen remains undetermined. This specimen comes from a study of prognosis after radiotherapy for stage I lung cancer. As for the study in general: Distant metastases arose in several patients, median roughly 7 months post-radiotherapy; over 12 had no significant progression. General study results and limits: Unique TCR clone counts fell after stereotactic body radiation therapy, median around 9,500 versus 6,500.

Peripheral blood, about 6 milliliters per draw, was collected at each of two time points. V dropped 1 base and J dropped 0; count of bases not matched to a gene: 10. The V gene's germline CDR1 is SGHVS and CDR2 FNYEAQ. This CDR3 has 19 amino acids. Two-round multiplex PCR, the amplification method, yielded TCR beta CDR3 from genomic DNA. Primers specific to each TRBV and TRBJ gene drove first-round PCR. Universal primers drove the second round of PCR amplification. TCRdb independently ran MiXCR on the multiplex PCR reads; one entry per CDR3 protein. The table records roughly 38,000 distinct CDR3 sequences, about 24% of them present only once.

The sequences come from PBMCs, collected before or after stereotactic body radiation therapy (not recorded which). The TCR sequence derives from a donor of 50 years or more with non-small cell lung cancer. V is TRBV7-6 and J is TRBJ2-2; TRBD1 agrees at 8 bases. The CDR3 DNA is TGTGCCAGCAGCTTAGGGCCAGGGGGCCCCACTACGAACACCGGGGAGCTGTTTTTT. Residues: CASSLGPGGPTTNTGELFF.